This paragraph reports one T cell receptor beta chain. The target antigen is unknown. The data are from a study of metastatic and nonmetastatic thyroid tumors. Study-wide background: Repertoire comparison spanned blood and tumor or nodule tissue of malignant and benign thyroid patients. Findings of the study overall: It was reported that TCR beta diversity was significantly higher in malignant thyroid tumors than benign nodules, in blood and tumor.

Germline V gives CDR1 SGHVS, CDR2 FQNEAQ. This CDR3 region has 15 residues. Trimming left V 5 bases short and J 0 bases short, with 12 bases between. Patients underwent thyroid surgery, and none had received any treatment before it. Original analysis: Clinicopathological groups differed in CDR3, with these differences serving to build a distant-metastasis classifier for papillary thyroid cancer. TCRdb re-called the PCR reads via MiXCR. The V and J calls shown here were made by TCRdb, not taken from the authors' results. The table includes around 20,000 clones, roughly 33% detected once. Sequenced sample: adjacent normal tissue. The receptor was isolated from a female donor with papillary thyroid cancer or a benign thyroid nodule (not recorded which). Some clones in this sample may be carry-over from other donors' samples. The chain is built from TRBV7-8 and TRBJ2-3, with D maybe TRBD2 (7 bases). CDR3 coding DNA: TGTGCCAGCAGCGGGGGGGCCCGGAGCACAGATACGCAGTATTTT. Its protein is CASSGGARSTDTQYF.